The clone carrying this T cell receptor delta chain came up a few times. The protein that TCRdb holds for this DNA derives from a much larger clone and differs from the translated DNA at residue 9, which likely indicates a read error; the protein shown here is translated from the DNA. The V gene lost 6 bases and the J gene lost 7 bases, with 37 bases spanning the gap. The CDR3 contains 20 residues. Germline V CDR1 and CDR2: TSESDYY, QEAYKQQN. Bulk repertoires came from Vgamma9/Vdelta2+ or Vdelta2-negative gammadelta T cells flow-sorted from PBMC. This entry is derived from a study of γδ T cells in repeated Plasmodium falciparum infection. Overall study: Sampling occurred at baseline, pre-infection for selected infections, and 21 days post-infection.

TCRdb reapplied CATT to the multiplex PCR reads. The sample includes 45,000 to 60,000 delta-chain clones, about 2% of them seen just once. The sequence derives from a pool of human donors (malaria-infected and uninfected, not separated). J is TRDJ1 and V is TRAV38-2/DV8; D is possibly TRDD3 (5 bases). The J gene, left out of TCRdb, was set here by checking the DNA against germline. The specimen was gamma-delta T cells from blood. The CDR3 here is CAYIGSGSNPGRWWGLKLIF. The CDR3 DNA reads TGTGCTTATATAGGTAGCGGGAGTAATCCCGGCCGGTGGTGGGGCCTTAAACTCATCTTT.